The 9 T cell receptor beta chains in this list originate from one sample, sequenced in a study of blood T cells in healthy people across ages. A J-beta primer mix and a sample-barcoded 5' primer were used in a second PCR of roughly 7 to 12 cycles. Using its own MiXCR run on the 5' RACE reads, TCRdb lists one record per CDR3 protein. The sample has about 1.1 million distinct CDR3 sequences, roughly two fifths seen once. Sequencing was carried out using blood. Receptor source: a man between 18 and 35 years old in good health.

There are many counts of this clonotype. The CDR3 protein is CASSQGTGGVRGYTF. The CDR3 bases are TGCGCCAGCAGCCAAGGAACGGGGGGAGTACGCGGCTACACCTTC. The chain recombines TRBV4-3 with TRBJ1-2; a weak D match, TRBD1 (5 bases). The CDR3 loop spans 15 amino acids. Trimming removed 1 base at V and 8 bases at J, with 17 bases between. Looked up from germline, CDR1 is LGHNA and CDR2 is YSLEER.

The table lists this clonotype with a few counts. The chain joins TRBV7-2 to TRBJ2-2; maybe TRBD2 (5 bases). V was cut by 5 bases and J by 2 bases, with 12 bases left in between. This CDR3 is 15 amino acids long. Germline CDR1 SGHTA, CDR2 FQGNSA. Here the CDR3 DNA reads TGTGCCAGCAGCCCTAGCCAACTAAACACCGGGGAGCTGTTTTTT. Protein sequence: CASSPSQLNTGELFF.

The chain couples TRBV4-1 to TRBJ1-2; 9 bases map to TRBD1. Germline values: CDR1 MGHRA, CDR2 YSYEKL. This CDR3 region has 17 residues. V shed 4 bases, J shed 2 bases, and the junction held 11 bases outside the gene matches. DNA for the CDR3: TGCGCCAGCAGCCTTAGTCCCGGGACAGGGCCCAACTATGGCTACACCTTC. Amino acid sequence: CASSLSPGTGPNYGYTF.

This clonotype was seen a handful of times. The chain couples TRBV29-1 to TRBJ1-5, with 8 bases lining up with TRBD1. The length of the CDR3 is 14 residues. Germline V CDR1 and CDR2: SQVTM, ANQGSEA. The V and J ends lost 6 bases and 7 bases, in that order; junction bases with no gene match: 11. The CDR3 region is CSVSTGEGSQPQHF. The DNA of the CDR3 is TGCAGCGTCTCGACAGGGGAAGGGTCACAGCCCCAGCATTTT.

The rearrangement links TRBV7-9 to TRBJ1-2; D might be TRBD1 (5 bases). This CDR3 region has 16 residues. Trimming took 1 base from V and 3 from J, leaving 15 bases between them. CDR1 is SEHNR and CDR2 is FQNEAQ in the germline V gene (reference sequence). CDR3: CASSLGQTRQDYGYTF. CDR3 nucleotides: TGTGCCAGCAGCTTAGGACAGACGCGCCAGGACTATGGCTACACCTTC.

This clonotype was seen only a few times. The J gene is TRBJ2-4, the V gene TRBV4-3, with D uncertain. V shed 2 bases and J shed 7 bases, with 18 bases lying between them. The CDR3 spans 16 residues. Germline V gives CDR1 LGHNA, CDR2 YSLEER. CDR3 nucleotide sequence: TGCGCCAGCAGCCAAAGCCCCTCCCTTACAAGGAACATTCAGTACTTC. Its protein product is CASSQSPSLTRNIQYF.

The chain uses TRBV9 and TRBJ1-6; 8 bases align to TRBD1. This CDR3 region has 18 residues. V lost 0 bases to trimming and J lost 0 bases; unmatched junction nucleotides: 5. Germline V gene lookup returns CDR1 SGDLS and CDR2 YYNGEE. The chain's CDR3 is CASSVARDRSSYNSPLHF. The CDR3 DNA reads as TGTGCCAGCAGCGTAGCCCGGGACAGGAGCTCCTATAATTCACCCCTCCACTTT.

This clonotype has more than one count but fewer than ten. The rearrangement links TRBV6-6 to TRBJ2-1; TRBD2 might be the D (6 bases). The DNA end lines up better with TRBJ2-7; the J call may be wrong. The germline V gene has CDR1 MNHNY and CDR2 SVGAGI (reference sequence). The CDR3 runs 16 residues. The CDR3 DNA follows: TGTGCCAGCAGTTACGATTCGGGGGTTTCCTACAATGAGCAGTACTTC. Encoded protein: CASSYDSGVSYNEQYF.

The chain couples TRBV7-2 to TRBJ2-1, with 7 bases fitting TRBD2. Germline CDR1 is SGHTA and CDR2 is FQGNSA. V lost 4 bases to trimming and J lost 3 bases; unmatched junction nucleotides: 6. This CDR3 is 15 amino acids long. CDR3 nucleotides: TGTGCCAGCAGCTCGGGGAGGGATATCTACAATGAGCAGTTCTTC. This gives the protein CASSSGRDIYNEQFF.